This record covers a single T cell receptor (beta chain). The data originate from a study of technical replicates of blood from several donors. Here immunoSEQ multiplex PCR was the method, and the copy in TCRdb shows in-frame clones only, minus some. This table has roughly 80,000 clones, approximately 93% appearing once. Germline-derived CDR1 and CDR2 are SGHTA and FQGNSA. This CDR3 contains 14 residues. The junction had 5 bases not matched to a gene; V was cut back by 4 bases and J by 5 bases. The sequenced sample was T cells isolated from PBMCs. This chain joins TRBV7-2 and TRBJ2-7, with 10 bases identical to TRBD1. This clonotype was sampled from a human donor in good health. The CDR3 region is CASSSDRGRHEQYF. CDR3 DNA sequence: TGTGCCAGCAGCTCAGACAGGGGGCGACACGAGCAGTACTTC.